This is a list of T cell receptor beta chains from one sample in a study of blood T cell repertoires in COVID-19. TCRdb's table, derived via immunoSEQ multiplex PCR, lists solely in-frame clones and lacks some. The sample includes 290,000 or so clones, roughly 86% of them seen just once. Sequences were obtained from PBMCs or T cells enriched from blood (not recorded which). Receptor source: a woman between 18 and 29 years old who had recovered from COVID-19. Each CDR3 is given without its conserved first and last residue.

TRBV16	ASSPSDRLVQPQH
TRBV7-2	ASSLGTSGLSYNEQF
TRBV5-5	ASSNQGGGIDQPQH
TRBV3-1/TRBV3-2	ASSQGPSGTGYNEQF
TRBV7-8	ASSLSTGSYGYT
TRBV27	ASSFLFRGSASTDTQY
TRBV27	ATALGAEQF
TRBV2	ASSEGGLGNQPQH
TRBV12-5	ASGRCPGQGGCSPLH
TRBV3-1/TRBV3-2	ASSQGQGANTEAF
TRBV6-1	ASSEFGDSEETQY
TRBV12-3/TRBV12-4	ASREPGSNEQF
TRBV6-5	ASSSLRDSQETQY
TRBV3-1/TRBV3-2	ASSQVSGGAGDTQY
TRBV29-1	SVEDLASNEQF
TRBV25-1	ASSPDWFPVGGYT
TRBV27	ASSLTSGNEQF
TRBV6-5	ASSLDRDGQPQH
TRBV6-2/TRBV6-3	ASSYSGGPSDTDTQY
TRBV2	ASSETVNSYEQY
TRBV12-2	ASRLAGGSNQPQH
TRBV24-1	ATSDRITDYGYT